The 2 T cell receptor beta chains below were found in one sample sequenced in a study of T cells in Graves' hyperthyroidism and ophthalmopathy. What was amplified from RNA transcripts were TCR beta CDR3 regions. The TCR CDR3 first-round RT-PCR relied on the HTBI primer set. TCRdb reanalysed the multiplex PCR reads using MiXCR and keeps one entry per CDR3 protein. This sample has under 300,000 distinct CDR3 sequences, with 13% found just once. The specimen was blood. The receptors stem from a woman in her twenties or thirties with Graves' hyperthyroidism that later progressed to Graves' ophthalmopathy.

This clonotype occurred a few times. A read error may be the cause here, since a much bigger clone is one base away. The chain carries TRBV7-6 and TRBJ2-2; unclear D gene. This CDR3 spans 14 amino acids. Germline CDR1 SGHVS, CDR2 FNYEAQ. The CDR3 here is CASSSGRNAGELFF. DNA of the CDR3: TGTGCCAGCAGCTCCGGACGGAACGCCGGGGAGCTGTTTTTT.

This clonotype was counted a single time. One end of the junction is discordant with germline, which a read error may explain. This CDR3 is CASSQDKGRVETHYF. The CDR3, as DNA: TGTGCCAGCAGCCAAGATAAGGGAAGGGTTGAGACCCATTACTTC. The chain carries TRBV4-2 and TRBJ2-5, with D unclear. The CDR3 totals 15 residues. Germline-derived CDR1 and CDR2 are LGHNA and YNFKEQ.